The 3 T cell receptor beta chains listed next were all sequenced from one sample in a study of PD-1 blockade in classical Hodgkin lymphoma. Each of the patients experienced relapse following autologous stem cell transplantation, and their brentuximab vedotin exposure differed. Measured with immunoSEQ multiplex PCR; TCRdb has only the in-frame clones, and not every one. The sample contains 25,000 to 30,000 clones, around 70% of which appear only once. Sequencing was performed on peripheral blood mononuclear cells (PBMCs), taken before the second cycle of nivolumab. Receptors originate from a human donor with classical Hodgkin lymphoma.

A single count supports this clone. V is TRBV5-1 and J is TRBJ2-7; 10 bases line up with TRBD1. The germline V gene has CDR1 SGHRS and CDR2 YFSETQ. The CDR3 extends over 18 amino acids. Trimming removed 0 bases from V and 2 bases from J; junction bases left unmatched: 11. CDR3 protein: CASSLGGQGTLYTYEQYF. As DNA, the CDR3 is TGCGCCAGCAGCTTGGGGGGACAGGGGACCTTATACACCTACGAGCAGTACTTC.

The CDR3 nucleotides read TGTGCCAGCAGCGTTCGGACAGGAGGAGATACGCAGTATTTT. Protein sequence: CASSVRTGGDTQYF. The rearrangement joins TRBV9 to TRBJ2-3; TRBD1 aligns across 7 bases. CDR3 length equals 14 residues. Germline CDR1 is SGDLS and CDR2 is YYNGEE. The J segment lost 5 bases and the V segment lost 2 bases, leaving 5 bases of the junction unmatched.

The chain employs TRBV30 and TRBJ2-3; D tentatively reads TRBD1 or TRBD2 (5 bases each). CDR1 and CDR2 from the germline V gene are GTSNPN and SVGIG (reference sequence). This CDR3 comprises 10 residues. V was clipped by 5 bases and J by 7 bases, with 7 bases between them. The chain's CDR3 is CAWGGNTQYF. The CDR3 DNA sequence: TGTGCCTGGGGGGGAAATACGCAGTATTTT.